A selection of T cell receptor beta chains follows, all from one sample in a study of T cell repertoires in cytomegalovirus infection. These receptors have no identified antigens. TCRdb fed the reads into MiXCR, producing one record per CDR3 protein. The sample has roughly 280,000 distinct CDR3 sequences, 22% seen once; the top ten hold under 25%. The sample consisted of cultured PBMCs, taken from culture after CMV antigen stimulation. These receptors were obtained from a human donor in good health (CMV status not recorded). Some clones in this sample may be carry-over from other donors' samples. Each CDR3 is given with its conserved first and last residue. The D gene is left open where the match is weak. Clone size is not always given. Where it is, it says once, few, many or a class for expanded clones.

V	size	J	D	CDR3	DNA
TRBV5-6	few	TRBJ2-7	.	CASSLTAALSSYEQYF	TGTGCCAGCAGCTTGACTGCAGCGTTAAGCTCCTACGAGCAGTACTTC
TRBV7-9	few	TRBJ1-1	.	CASSFQGEATEAFF	TGTGCCAGCAGCTTCCAGGGCGAGGCCACTGAAGCTTTCTTT
TRBV12-3/TRBV12-4	.	TRBJ2-7	.	CASSFGSGRASYEQYF	TGTGCCAGCAGTTTCGGGTCGGGGCGGGCCAGCTACGAGCAGTACTTC
TRBV15	.	TRBJ1-2	.	CATSPGAPFYGYTF	TGTGCCACCAGCCCAGGGGCCCCTTTTTATGGCTACACCTTC
TRBV11-1	many	TRBJ2-1	TRBD2	CASSWTSGRAHEQFF	TGTGCCAGCAGCTGGACTAGCGGGAGGGCACATGAGCAGTTCTTC
TRBV10-3	.	TRBJ2-7	.	CAISDRGRGFSYEQYF	TGTGCCATCAGTGACAGGGGAAGGGGGTTCTCCTACGAGCAGTACTTC
TRBV12-3/TRBV12-4	.	TRBJ2-1	.	CASSFPTSSLNEQFF	TGTGCCAGCAGTTTTCCTACAAGCAGTCTCAATGAGCAGTTCTTC
TRBV12-3/TRBV12-4	few	TRBJ2-1	.	CASSFNGGNEQFF	TGTGCCAGCAGTTTTAACGGCGGCAATGAGCAGTTCTTC
TRBV10-2	many	TRBJ2-5	.	CASREDSQETQYF	TGCGCCAGCAGAGAGGACAGCCAAGAGACCCAGTACTTC
TRBV19	.	TRBJ1-2	TRBD1	CASRARDRISNYGYTF	TGTGCCAGTAGAGCCCGGGACAGGATTTCTAACTATGGCTACACCTTC
TRBV7-2	many	TRBJ1-1	.	CASSFPGQNTEAFF	TGTGCCAGCAGCTTCCCTGGACAGAACACTGAAGCTTTCTTT
TRBV12-3/TRBV12-4	.	TRBJ2-1	TRBD2	CASTPPPGRGLSEQFF	TGTGCCAGCACTCCCCCCCCCGGGAGGGGTCTAAGCGAGCAGTTCTTC
TRBV7-2	many	TRBJ2-1	TRBD2	CASSLVVLAGGNSYNEQFF	TGTGCCAGCAGCTTAGTGGTCCTAGCGGGAGGCAACTCCTACAATGAGCAGTTCTTC
TRBV12-3/TRBV12-4	.	TRBJ1-2	.	CASRGRPYGYTF	TGTGCCAGCAGGGGACGTCCCTATGGCTACACCTTC
TRBV7-2	many	TRBJ1-5	TRBD1	CASSPRTGGQPQHF	TGTGCCAGCAGCCCGAGGACAGGCGGTCAGCCCCAGCATTTT
TRBV5-1	.	TRBJ2-3	TRBD2	CASSLSSGGTDTQYF	TGCGCCAGCAGCTTGTCTAGCGGAGGCACAGATACGCAGTATTTT
TRBV18	many	TRBJ2-5	.	CASSPQQETQYF	TGTGCCAGCTCACCCCAGCAAGAGACCCAGTACTTC
TRBV29-1	.	TRBJ2-2	TRBD1	CSVLDRGNTGELFF	TGCAGCGTTCTGGACAGGGGAAATACCGGGGAGCTGTTTTTT
TRBV7-2	few	TRBJ2-3	.	CASSLVKGVRRMGTQYF	TGTGCCAGCAGCTTAGTGAAGGGCGTGCGGAGAATGGGTACGCAGTATTTT
TRBV4-1	few	TRBJ2-1	.	CASSQDPGLVWDEQFF	TGCGCCAGCAGCCAAGACCCGGGTTTGGTATGGGATGAGCAGTTCTTC
TRBV7-8	many	TRBJ1-5	TRBD1	CASSYGQGWSRPQHF	TGTGCCAGCAGCTACGGACAGGGTTGGAGTCGGCCCCAGCATTTT
TRBV30	.	TRBJ2-1	.	CAWSAAWGGGSYNEQFF	TGTGCCTGGAGTGCTGCCTGGGGCGGAGGCTCCTACAATGAGCAGTTCTTC
TRBV11-2	.	TRBJ2-2	.	CASSLTRGTGELFF	TGTGCCAGCAGCTTAACCAGGGGTACCGGGGAGCTGTTTTTT
TRBV15	.	TRBJ2-1	.	CATSRDGGNEQFF	TGTGCCACCAGCAGAGATGGGGGCAATGAGCAGTTCTTC
TRBV7-3	.	TRBJ2-3	TRBD2	CASSLITSGSGDTQYF	TGTGCCAGCAGCCTCATAACTAGCGGGAGTGGGGATACGCAGTATTTT